This T cell receptor (beta chain) was obtained from a study of blood T cell repertoires in COVID-19. As for the study in general: From the United States, Italy and Spain came samples of acute and convalescent COVID-19. Sources were T cells, B-cell-depleted T cells, or PBMCs; the material itself was cDNA or gDNA.

This clone showed up just once. Ages ranged from about 18 to 89 years, with residence in under 25 US areas. This CDR3 has 13 amino acids. CDR1 and CDR2 (germline): MDHEN, SYDVKM. V gave up 6 bases and J gave up 3 bases, with 11 bases separating them. In the source study's methods: How many nucleated cells were present was estimated from reference gene primer amplification. The table came from immunoSEQ multiplex PCR; TCRdb's copy has only in-frame clones and leaves some out. V and J calls and clone size are copied from that table; D and trimming were computed from the DNA. The data contain roughly 230,000 clones, approximately 85% of them singletons.

This TCR came from a woman between 50 and 59 years old who had been exposed to COVID-19. This chain uses TRBV28 with TRBJ1-2; D is perhaps TRBD1 (6 bases). Sequenced input: PBMCs or T cells enriched from blood (not recorded which). CDR3 sequence: CASSWTDYYGYTF. The CDR3 nucleotides are TGTGCCAGCAGCTGGACAGATTACTATGGCTACACCTTC.